The 5 T cell receptor beta chains below were found in one sample sequenced in a study of shared clonotypes between healthy human individuals. The repertoire was sequenced with immunoSEQ multiplex PCR; TCRdb's copy has only in-frame clones and lacks some. The profile covers about a million clones, with roughly 80% appearing a single time and over 0.8% taken by the ten largest. The sample was memory CD4+ T cells from PBMCs. Regarding subset: CD45RA-negative fraction. These receptors all stem from a man aged 18-30 years in good health. Some clones in this sample may be carry-over from other donors' samples.

The chain links TRBV4-3 to TRBJ2-3; 15 bases map to TRBD2. Germline values: CDR1 LGHNA, CDR2 YSLEER. The CDR3 contains 18 residues. Trimming took 1 base from V and 4 from J; bases not matched to a gene: 6. The CDR3 DNA is TGCGCCAGCAGCCAAGCCCTGGGACTAGCGGGAGGCGCAGATACGCAGTATTTT. This translates into CASSQALGLAGGADTQYF.

This clone was counted a single time. This rearrangement joins TRBV18 to TRBJ2-2; 11 positions agree with TRBD1. The CDR3 extends over 15 amino acids. Germline CDR1 is KGHSH and CDR2 is LQKENI. V shed 5 bases and J 7 bases; nucleotides not matched to a gene: 6. For the CDR3, the DNA is TGTGCCAGCTCATCTTGGACAGGGGGCTTCGGGGAGCTGTTTTTT. This codes for CASSSWTGGFGELFF.

The chain is built from TRBV5-1 and TRBJ2-1; D is possibly TRBD2 (5 bases). The germline V gene encodes CDR1 SGHRS and CDR2 YFSETQ. There are 15 residues in the CDR3. V was pared by 4 bases and J by 4 bases, with 15 bases between. The CDR3 loop is CASSLSGGPYNEQFF. As DNA, the CDR3 is TGCGCCAGCAGCCTGAGCGGCGGACCATACAATGAGCAGTTCTTC.

The rearrangement joins TRBV5-1 to TRBJ2-1, with TRBD2 matching over 9 bases. The germline V gene has CDR1 SGHRS and CDR2 YFSETQ. This CDR3 is built from 15 residues. V lost 1 base to trimming and J lost 10 bases; unmatched junction nucleotides: 9. In DNA, the CDR3 is TGCGCCAGCAGCTTGTCTAGCGGGACCCCCTCGGAGCAGTTCTTC. Its translation: CASSLSSGTPSEQFF.

This chain uses TRBV6-5 with TRBJ1-5; 8 nucleotides align to TRBD1. The CDR3 is 15 amino acids. CDR1 MNHEY and CDR2 SVGAGI come from the germline V gene. The J segment lost 5 bases and the V segment lost 5 bases, leaving 8 bases of the junction unmatched. The CDR3 DNA reads as TGTGCCAGCAGTCCCGGACAGGGTCGGGATCAGCCCCAGCATTTT. It yields the protein CASSPGQGRDQPQHF.